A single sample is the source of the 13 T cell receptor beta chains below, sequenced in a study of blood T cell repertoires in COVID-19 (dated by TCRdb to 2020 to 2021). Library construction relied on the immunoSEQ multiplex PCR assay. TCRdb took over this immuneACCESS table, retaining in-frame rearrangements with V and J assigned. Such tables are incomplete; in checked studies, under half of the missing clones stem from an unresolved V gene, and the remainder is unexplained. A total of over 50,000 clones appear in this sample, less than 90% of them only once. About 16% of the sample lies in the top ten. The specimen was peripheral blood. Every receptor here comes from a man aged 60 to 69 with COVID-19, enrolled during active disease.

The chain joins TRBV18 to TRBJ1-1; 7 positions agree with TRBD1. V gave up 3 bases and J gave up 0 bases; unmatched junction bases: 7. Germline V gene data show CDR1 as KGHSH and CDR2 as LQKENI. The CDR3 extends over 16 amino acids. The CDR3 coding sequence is TGTGCCAGCTCACCCCGGGACAGACCGATGAACACTGAAGCTTTCTTT. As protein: CASSPRDRPMNTEAFF. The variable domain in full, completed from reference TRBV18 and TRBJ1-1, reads NAGVMQNPRHLVRRRGQEARLRCSPMKGHSHVYWYRQLPEEGLKFMVYLQKENIIDESGMPKERFSAEFPKEGPSILRIQQVVRGDSAAYFCASSPRDRPMNTEAFFGQGTRLTVV.

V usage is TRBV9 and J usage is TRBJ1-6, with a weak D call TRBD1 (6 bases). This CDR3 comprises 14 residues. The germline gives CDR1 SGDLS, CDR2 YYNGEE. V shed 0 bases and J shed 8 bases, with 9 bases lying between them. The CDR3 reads CASSVGPGDSPLHF. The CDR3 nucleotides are TGTGCCAGCAGCGTAGGCCCAGGGGATTCACCCCTCCACTTT.

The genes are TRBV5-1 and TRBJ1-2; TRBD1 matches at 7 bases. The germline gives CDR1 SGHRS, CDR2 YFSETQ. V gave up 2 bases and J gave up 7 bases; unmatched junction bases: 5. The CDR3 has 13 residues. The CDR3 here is CASSFTGEIGYTF. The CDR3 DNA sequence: TGCGCCAGCAGCTTCACAGGGGAGATTGGCTACACCTTC.

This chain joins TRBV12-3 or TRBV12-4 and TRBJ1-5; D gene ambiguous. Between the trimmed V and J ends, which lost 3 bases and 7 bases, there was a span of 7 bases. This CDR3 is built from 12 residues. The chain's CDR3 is CASSFGGQPQHF. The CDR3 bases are TGTGCCAGCAGTTTTGGCGGACAGCCCCAGCATTTT.

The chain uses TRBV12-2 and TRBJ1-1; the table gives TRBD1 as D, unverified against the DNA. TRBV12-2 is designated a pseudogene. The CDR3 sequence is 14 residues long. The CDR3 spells CASRSFTAYTEAFF. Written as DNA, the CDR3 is TGTGCAAGTCGCTCCTTCACAGCATACACTGAAGCTTTCTTT.

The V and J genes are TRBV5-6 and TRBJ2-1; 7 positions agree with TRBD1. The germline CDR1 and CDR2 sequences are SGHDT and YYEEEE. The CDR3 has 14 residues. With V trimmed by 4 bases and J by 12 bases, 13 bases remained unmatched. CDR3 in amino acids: CASSPLNRGQTQFF. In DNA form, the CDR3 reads TGTGCCAGCAGCCCCCTAAACAGGGGACAGACGCAGTTCTTC.

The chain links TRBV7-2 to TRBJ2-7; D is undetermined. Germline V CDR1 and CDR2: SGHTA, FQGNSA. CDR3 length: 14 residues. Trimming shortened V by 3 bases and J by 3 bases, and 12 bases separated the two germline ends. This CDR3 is CASSFGRGVYEQYF. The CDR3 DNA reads TGTGCCAGCAGCTTTGGTCGCGGCGTCTACGAGCAGTACTTC.

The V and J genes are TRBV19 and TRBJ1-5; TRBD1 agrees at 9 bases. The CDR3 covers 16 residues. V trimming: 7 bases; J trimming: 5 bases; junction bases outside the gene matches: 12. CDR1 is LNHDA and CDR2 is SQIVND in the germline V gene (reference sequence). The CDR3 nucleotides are TGTGCCAGTATGCCCCCCACAGGGGGCGGGGATCAGCCCCAGCATTTT. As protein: CASMPPTGGGDQPQHF.

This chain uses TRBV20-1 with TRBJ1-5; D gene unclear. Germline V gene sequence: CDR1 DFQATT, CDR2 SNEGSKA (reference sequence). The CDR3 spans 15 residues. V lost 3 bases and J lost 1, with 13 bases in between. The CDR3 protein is CSASRGAGSNQPQHF. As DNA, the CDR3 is TGCAGTGCTAGTCGGGGTGCGGGGAGCAATCAGCCCCAGCATTTT.

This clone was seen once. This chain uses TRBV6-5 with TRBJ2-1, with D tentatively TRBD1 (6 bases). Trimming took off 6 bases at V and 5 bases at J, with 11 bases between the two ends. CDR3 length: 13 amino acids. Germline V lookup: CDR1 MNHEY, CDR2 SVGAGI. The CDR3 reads CASRMDRNNEQFF. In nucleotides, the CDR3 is TGTGCCAGCAGGATGGACAGAAACAATGAGCAGTTCTTC.

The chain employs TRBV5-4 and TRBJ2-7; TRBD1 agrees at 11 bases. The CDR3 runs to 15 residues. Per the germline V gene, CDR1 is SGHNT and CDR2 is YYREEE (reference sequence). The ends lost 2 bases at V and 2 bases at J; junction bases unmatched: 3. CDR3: CASSLGGQGAYEQYF. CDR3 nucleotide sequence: TGTGCCAGCAGCTTAGGGGGACAGGGGGCCTACGAGCAGTACTTC.

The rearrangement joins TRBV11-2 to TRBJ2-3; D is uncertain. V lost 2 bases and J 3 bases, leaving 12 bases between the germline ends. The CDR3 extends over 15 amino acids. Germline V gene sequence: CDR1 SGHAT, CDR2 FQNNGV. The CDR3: CASSLHQGGTDTQYF. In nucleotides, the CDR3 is TGTGCCAGCAGCTTACATCAAGGCGGAACAGATACGCAGTATTTT.

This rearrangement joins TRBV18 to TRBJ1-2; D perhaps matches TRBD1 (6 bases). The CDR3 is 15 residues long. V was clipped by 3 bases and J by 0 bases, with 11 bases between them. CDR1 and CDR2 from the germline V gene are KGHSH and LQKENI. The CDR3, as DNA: TGTGCCAGCTCACCGTCCGGGGGGCCTAACTATGGCTACACCTTC. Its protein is CASSPSGGPNYGYTF. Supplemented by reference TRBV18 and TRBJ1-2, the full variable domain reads NAGVMQNPRHLVRRRGQEARLRCSPMKGHSHVYWYRQLPEEGLKFMVYLQKENIIDESGMPKERFSAEFPKEGPSILRIQQVVRGDSAAYFCASSPSGGPNYGYTFGSGTRLTVV.